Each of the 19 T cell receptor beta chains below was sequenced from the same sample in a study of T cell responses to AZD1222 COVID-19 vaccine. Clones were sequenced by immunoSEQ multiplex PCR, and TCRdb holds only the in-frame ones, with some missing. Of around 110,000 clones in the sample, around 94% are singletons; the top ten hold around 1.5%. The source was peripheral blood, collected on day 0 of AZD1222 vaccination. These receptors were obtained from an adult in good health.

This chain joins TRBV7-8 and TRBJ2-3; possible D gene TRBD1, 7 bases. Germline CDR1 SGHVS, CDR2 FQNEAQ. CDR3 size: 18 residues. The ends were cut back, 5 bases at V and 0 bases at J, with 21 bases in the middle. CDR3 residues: CASSLTPAGQRSTDTQYF. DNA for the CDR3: TGTGCCAGCAGCCTCACCCCCGCGGGACAGAGAAGCACAGATACGCAGTATTTT.

The CDR3 sequence: CASKGAAQANYGYTF. For the CDR3, the DNA is TGTGCCAGCAAGGGGGCAGCCCAAGCTAACTATGGCTACACCTTC. V usage is TRBV5-4 and J usage is TRBJ1-2, with 7 bases identical to TRBD1. With V trimmed by 6 bases and J by 0 bases, 8 bases remained unmatched. CDR1 and CDR2 (germline): SGHNT, YYREEE (reference sequence). This CDR3 has 15 amino acids.

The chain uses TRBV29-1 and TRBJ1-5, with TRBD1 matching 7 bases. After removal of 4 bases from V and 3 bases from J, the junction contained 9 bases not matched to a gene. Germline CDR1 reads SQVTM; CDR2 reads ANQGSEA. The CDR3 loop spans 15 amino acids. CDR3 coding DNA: TGCAGCGTTGGACACGGGACAGAGAACAATCAGCCCCAGCATTTT. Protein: CSVGHGTENNQPQHF.

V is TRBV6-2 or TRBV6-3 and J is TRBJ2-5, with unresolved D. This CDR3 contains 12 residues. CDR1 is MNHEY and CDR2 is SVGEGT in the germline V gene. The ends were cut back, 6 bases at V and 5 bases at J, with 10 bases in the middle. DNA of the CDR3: TGTGCCAGCAGCCCCGGTGGTGAGACCCAGTACTTC. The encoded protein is CASSPGGETQYF.

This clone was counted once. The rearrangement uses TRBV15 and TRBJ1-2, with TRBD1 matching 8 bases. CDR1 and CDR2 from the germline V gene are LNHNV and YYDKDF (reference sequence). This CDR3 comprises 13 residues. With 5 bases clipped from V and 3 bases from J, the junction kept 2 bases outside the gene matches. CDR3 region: CATSPTGDYGYTF. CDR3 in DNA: TGTGCCACCAGCCCGACAGGGGACTATGGCTACACCTTC.

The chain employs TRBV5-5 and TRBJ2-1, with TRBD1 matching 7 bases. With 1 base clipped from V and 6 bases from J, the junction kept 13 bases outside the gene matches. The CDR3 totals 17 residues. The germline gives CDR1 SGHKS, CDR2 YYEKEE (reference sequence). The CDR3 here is CASSLLRTGARPNEQFF. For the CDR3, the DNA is TGTGCCAGCAGCTTGCTCCGGACAGGAGCTCGTCCCAATGAGCAGTTCTTC. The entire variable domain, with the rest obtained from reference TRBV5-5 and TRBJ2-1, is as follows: DAGVTQSPTHLIKTRGQQVTLRCSPISGHKSVSWYQQVLGQGPQFIFQYYEKEERGRGNFPDRFSARQFPNYSSELNVNALLLGDSALYLCASSLLRTGARPNEQFFGPGTRLTVL.

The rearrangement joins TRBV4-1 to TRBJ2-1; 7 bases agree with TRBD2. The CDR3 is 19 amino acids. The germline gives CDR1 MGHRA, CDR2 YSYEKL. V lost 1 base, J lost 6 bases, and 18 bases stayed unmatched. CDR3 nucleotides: TGCGCCAGCAGCCAAGGGGGGAATTGGAAGCGGGGTATATCCAATGAGCAGTTCTTC. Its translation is CASSQGGNWKRGISNEQFF.

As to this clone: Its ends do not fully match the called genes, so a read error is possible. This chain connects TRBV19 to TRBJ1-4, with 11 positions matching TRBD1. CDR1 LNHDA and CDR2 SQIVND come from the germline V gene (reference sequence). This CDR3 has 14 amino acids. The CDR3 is CASSRTGGWEKLFF. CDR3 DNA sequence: TGTGCCAGTAGTAGGACAGGGGGCTGGGAAAAATTGTTTTTT.

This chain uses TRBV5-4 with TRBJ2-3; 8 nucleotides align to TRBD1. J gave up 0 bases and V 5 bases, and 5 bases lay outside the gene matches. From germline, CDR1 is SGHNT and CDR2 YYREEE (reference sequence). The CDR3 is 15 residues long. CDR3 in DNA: TGTGCCAGCAGACAAGACAGGGGAAGCACAGATACGCAGTATTTT. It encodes CASRQDRGSTDTQYF.

The CDR3 here is CASSKQVMNTEAFF. DNA of the CDR3: TGTGCCAGCAGCAAACAGGTCATGAACACTGAAGCTTTCTTT. The V call is TRBV21-1, the J call TRBJ1-1; TRBD1 reflects the table's D call only, with no check against the DNA. TRBV21-1 is recorded as a pseudogene. The CDR3 extends over 14 amino acids.

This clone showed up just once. CDR3 amino acids: CASSQPATGTPLHF. The DNA for the CDR3 is TGTGCCAGCAGCCAACCCGCCACGGGGACACCCCTCCACTTT. The V gene is TRBV5-4, the J gene TRBJ1-6; D unresolved. The CDR3 has 14 amino acids. Germline loops: CDR1 SGHNT, CDR2 YYREEE (reference sequence). V lost 4 bases and J 11 bases, leaving 16 bases between the germline ends.

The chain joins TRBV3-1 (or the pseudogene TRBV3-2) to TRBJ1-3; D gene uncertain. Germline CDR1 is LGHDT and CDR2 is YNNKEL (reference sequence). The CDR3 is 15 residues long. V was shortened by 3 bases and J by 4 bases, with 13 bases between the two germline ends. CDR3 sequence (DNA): TGTGCCAGCAGCCAGGCCTGGGCCAGGGGAAACACCATATATTTT. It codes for CASSQAWARGNTIYF.

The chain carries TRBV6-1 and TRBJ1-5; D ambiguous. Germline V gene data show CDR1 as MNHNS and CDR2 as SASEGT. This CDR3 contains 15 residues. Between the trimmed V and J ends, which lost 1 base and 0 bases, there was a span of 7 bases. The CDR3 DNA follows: TGTGCCAGCAGTGAAGATGGGAATAGCAATCAGCCCCAGCATTTT. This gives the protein CASSEDGNSNQPQHF.

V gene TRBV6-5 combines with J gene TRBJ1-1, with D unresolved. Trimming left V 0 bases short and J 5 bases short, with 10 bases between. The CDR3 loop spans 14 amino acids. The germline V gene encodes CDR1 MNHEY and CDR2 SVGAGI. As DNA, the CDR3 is TGTGCCAGCAGTTACTCGGAGCAGTTTACTGAAGCTTTCTTT. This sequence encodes CASSYSEQFTEAFF.

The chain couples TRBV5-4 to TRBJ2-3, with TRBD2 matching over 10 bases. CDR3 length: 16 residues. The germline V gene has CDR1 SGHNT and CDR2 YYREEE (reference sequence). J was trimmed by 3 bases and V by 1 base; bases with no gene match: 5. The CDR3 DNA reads TGTGCCAGCAGCTTGTGGGAGCGGGGGGGGACAGATACGCAGTATTTT. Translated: CASSLWERGGTDTQYF.

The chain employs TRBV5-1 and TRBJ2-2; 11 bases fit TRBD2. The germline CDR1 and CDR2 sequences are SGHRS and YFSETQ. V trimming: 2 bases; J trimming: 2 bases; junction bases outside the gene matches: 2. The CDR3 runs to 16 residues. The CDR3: CASSLLAGVNTGELFF. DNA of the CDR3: TGCGCCAGCAGCTTACTAGCGGGAGTCAACACCGGGGAGCTGTTTTTT.

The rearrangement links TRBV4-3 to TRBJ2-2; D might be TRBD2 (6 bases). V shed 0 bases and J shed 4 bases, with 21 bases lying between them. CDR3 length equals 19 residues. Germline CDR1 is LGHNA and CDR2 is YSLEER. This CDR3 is CASSQDPVRGIESTGELFF. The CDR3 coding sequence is TGCGCCAGCAGCCAAGACCCCGTTCGGGGGATCGAGTCCACCGGGGAGCTGTTTTTT.

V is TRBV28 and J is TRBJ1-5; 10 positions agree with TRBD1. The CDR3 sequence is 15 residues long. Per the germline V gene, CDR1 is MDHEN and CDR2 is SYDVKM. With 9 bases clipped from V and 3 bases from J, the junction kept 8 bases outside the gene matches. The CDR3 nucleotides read TGTGCCAGTTCTCCTGGGACAGGGGTCAATCAGCCCCAGCATTTT. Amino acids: CASSPGTGVNQPQHF.

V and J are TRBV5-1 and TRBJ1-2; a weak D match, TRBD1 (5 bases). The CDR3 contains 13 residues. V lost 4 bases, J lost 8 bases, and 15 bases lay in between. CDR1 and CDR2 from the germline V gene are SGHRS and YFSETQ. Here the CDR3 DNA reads TGCGCCAGCAGCCAGGGCCCTACGATAGGCTACACCTTC. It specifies CASSQGPTIGYTF.